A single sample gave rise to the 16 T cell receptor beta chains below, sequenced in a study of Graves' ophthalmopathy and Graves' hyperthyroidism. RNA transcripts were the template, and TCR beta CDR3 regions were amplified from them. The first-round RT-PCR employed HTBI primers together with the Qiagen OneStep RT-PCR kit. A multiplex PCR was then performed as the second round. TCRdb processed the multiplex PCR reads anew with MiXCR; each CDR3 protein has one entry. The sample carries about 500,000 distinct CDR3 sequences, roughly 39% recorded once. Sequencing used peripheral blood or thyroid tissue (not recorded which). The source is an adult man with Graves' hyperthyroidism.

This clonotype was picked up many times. In DNA form, the CDR3 reads TGTGCCAGTAGTTTGGGACTTCCGCCCTACGAGCAGTACTTC. Its translation is CASSLGLPPYEQYF. The chain has TRBV19 and TRBJ2-7; possibly TRBD2 for D (6 bases). This CDR3 spans 14 amino acids. Germline-derived CDR1 and CDR2 are LNHDA and SQIVND (reference sequence). V lost 5 bases and J lost 2, with 13 bases in between.

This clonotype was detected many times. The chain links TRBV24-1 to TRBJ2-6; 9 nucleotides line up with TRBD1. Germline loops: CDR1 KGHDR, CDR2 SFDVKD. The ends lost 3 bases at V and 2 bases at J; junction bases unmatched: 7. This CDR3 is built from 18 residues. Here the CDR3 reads CATSDGLYRGPGANVLTF. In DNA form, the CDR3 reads TGTGCCACCAGTGATGGCCTTTACAGGGGGCCTGGGGCCAACGTCCTGACTTTC.

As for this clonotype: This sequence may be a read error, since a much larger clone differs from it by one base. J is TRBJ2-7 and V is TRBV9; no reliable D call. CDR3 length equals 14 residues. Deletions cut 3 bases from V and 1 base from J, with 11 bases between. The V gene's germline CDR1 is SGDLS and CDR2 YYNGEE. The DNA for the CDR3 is TGTGCCAGCAGCGCAGTAGAGCATTCCTACGAGCAGTACTTC. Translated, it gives CASSAVEHSYEQYF.

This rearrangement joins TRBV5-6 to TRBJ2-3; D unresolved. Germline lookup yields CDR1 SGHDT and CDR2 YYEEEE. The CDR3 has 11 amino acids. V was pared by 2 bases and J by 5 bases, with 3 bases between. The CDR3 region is CASSFLDTQYF. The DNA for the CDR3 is TGTGCCAGCAGCTTTCTAGATACGCAGTATTTT.

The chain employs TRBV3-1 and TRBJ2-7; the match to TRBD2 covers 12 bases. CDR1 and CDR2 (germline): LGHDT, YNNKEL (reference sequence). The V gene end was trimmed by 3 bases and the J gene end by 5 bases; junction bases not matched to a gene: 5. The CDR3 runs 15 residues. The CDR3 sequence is CASSQGLAGADEQYF. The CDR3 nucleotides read TGTGCCAGCAGCCAGGGACTAGCGGGCGCGGACGAGCAGTACTTC.

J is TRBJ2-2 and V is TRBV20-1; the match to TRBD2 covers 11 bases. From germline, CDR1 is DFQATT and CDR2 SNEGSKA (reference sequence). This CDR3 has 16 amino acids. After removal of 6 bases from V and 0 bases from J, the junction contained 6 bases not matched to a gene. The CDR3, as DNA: TGCAGTGCCGGCCATAGCGGGGGGGCGAACACCGGGGAGCTGTTTTTT. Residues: CSAGHSGGANTGELFF.

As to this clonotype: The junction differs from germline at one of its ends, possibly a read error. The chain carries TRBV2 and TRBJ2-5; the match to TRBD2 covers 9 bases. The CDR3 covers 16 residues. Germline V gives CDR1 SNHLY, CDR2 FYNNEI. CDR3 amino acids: CAGSQPTGTSPGTQYF. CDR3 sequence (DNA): TGTGCCGGCAGCCAGCCCACCGGGACTAGCCCAGGGACCCAGTACTTC. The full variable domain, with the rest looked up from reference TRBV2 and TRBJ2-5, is EPEVTQTPSHQVTQMGQEVILRCVPISNHLYFYWYRQILGQKVEFLVSFYNNEISEKSEIFDDQFSVERPDGSNFTLKIRSTKLEDSAMYFCAGSQPTGTSPGTQYFGPGTRLLVL.

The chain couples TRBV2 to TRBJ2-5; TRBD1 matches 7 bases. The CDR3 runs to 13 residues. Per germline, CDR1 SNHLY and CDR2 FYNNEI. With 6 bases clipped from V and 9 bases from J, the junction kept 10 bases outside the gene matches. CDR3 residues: CASRIGQESAQYF. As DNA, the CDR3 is TGTGCCAGCAGAATAGGACAGGAATCGGCCCAGTACTTC.

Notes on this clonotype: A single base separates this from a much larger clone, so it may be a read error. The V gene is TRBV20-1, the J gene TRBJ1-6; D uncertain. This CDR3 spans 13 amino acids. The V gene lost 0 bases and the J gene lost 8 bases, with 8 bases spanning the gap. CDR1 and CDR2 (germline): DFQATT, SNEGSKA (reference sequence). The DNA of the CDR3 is TGCAGTGCTAGAGATCACGCTGATTCACCCCTCCACTTT. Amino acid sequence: CSARDHADSPLHF.

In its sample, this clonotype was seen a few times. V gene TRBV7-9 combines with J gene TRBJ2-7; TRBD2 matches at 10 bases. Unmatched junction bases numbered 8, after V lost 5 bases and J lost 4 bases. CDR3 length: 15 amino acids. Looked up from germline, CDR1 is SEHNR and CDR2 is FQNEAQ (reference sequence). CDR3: CASSQDRTSGYEQYF. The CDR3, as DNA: TGTGCCAGCAGCCAGGATAGGACTAGCGGATACGAGCAGTACTTC. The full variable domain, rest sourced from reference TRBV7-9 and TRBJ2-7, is DTGVSQNPRHKITKRGQNVTFRCDPISEHNRLYWYRQTLGQGPEFLTYFQNEAQLEKSRLLSDRFSAERPKGSFSTLEIQRTEQGDSAMYLCASSQDRTSGYEQYFGPGTRLTVT.

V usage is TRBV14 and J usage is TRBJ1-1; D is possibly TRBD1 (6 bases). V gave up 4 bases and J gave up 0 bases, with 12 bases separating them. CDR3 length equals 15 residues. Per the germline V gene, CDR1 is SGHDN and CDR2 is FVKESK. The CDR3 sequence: CASSRVDRLNTEAFF. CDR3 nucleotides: TGTGCCAGCAGCCGAGTAGACAGGTTGAACACTGAAGCTTTCTTT.

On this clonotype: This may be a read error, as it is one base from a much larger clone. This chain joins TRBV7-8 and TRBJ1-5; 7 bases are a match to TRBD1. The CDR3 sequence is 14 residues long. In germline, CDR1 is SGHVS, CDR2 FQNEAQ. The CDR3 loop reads CAGSYDRDNQPQHF. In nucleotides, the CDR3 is TGTGCCGGCAGTTATGACAGGGACAATCAGCCCCAGCATTTT.

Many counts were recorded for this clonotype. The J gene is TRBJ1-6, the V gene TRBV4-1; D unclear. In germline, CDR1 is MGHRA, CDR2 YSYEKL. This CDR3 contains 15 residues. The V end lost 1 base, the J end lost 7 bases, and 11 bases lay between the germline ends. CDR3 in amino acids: CASSQAFGENSPLHF. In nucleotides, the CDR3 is TGCGCCAGCAGCCAAGCATTCGGGGAGAATTCACCCCTCCACTTT.

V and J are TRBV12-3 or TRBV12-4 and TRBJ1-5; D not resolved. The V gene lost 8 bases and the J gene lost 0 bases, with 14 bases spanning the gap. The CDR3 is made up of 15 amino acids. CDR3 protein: CASGEGIYSNQPQHF. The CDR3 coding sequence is TGTGCCAGCGGGGAGGGAATTTATAGCAATCAGCCCCAGCATTTT.

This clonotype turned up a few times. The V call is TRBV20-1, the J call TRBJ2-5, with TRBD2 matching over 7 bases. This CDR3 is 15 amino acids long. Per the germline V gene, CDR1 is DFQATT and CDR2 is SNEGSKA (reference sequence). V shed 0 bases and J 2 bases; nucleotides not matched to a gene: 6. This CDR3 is CSARDVGGIQETQYF. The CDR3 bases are TGCAGTGCTAGAGATGTGGGGGGGATTCAAGAGACCCAGTACTTC.

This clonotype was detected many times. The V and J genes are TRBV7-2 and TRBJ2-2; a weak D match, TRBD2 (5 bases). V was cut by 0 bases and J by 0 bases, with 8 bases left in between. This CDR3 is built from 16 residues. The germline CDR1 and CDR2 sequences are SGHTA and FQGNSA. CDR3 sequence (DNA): TGTGCCAGCAGCTTAGCGGGTAGCGCGAACACCGGGGAGCTGTTTTTT. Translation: CASSLAGSANTGELFF.